The clone carrying this T cell receptor beta chain was picked up many times. Its antigen is as yet unknown. The source of the sample is a study of breast tumors, draining lymph nodes, adjacent tissues. General observations from the study: The data were judged consistent with most tumor T cells coming from lymph node and expanding in tumor.

V lost 0 bases and J lost 3, with 10 bases in between. Germline CDR1 reads SGDLS; CDR2 reads YYNGEE. This CDR3 region has 15 residues. TCRdb processed the multiplex PCR reads anew with MiXCR; each CDR3 protein has one entry. The sample records under 300,000 distinct CDR3 sequences, around 35% being singletons. Samples came from axillary lymph nodes draining the breast cancer. Sequenced input: axillary lymph node tissue. This TCR was recovered from a female donor with breast cancer. Some clones in this sample may be carry-over from other donors' samples. The genes are TRBV9 and TRBJ2-1; possibly TRBD2 for D (6 bases). The CDR3 here is CASSVDARGYNEQFF. The CDR3 DNA follows: TGTGCCAGCAGCGTAGACGCGCGGGGCTACAATGAGCAGTTCTTC.